This T cell receptor beta chain stems from a study of beta chain features in type 1 diabetes. Study in general: In age, gender and cell yields, patients were similar to healthy donors. Findings and limits, study-wide: TCRB CDR3 length was moderately but significantly reduced in all four CD4+ subsets of Type 1 diabetes patients. Type 1 diabetes patients had fewer VDJ junction insertions and more deletions.

The whole isolated RNA underwent reverse transcription, so sequencing captured expressed TCRB transcripts. Mean read depth for naive, central memory and regulatory T cell samples was approximately 3.57 million reads. Repertoires were generated with immunoSEQ multiplex PCR, while TCRdb's copy carries only in-frame clones and drops some. The sample contains roughly 100,000 clones, under 30% of which appear only once. As to this clone: What it binds is unknown.

Stem cell-like memory, regulatory, central memory and naive CD4+ cells were sorted via CD45RO/CCR7/CD25/CD127/CD95/CD27. The CDR3 extends over 18 amino acids. V dropped 3 bases and J dropped 4; count of bases not matched to a gene: 13. Germline CDR1 SGHTA, CDR2 FQGNSA. This chain links TRBV7-2 with TRBJ2-3, with TRBD2 identical over 10 bases. The source material was central memory CD4+ T cells from blood. The sequence came from a woman younger than 35 with type 1 diabetes. The CDR3 DNA reads TGTGCCAGCAGCTTCCGCTCTTGGCTAGCGGGAGCCCCAGATACGCAGTATTTT. This translates into CASSFRSWLAGAPDTQYF.